This is a list of T cell receptor beta chains from one sample in a study of shared clonotypes between healthy human individuals. Sequencing used immunoSEQ multiplex PCR; TCRdb keeps in-frame clones, though not all of them. Of about 2 million clones in the sample, roughly 94% were seen once. Sequencing was done on a sample of naive CD8+ T cells sorted from blood. Receptors were obtained from a man between 18 and 29 years old in good health. Both conserved end residues are part of each CDR3. A D gene is named only where the DNA matches it firmly. Clone size, where shown, is once, few, many, or a class for clones that have expanded.

J gene: TRBJ1-5
clone size: .
V gene: TRBV15
D gene: .
CDR3 protein: CATSRAFSNQPQHF
CDR3 DNA: TGTGCCACCAGCAGAGCCTTTAGCAATCAGCCCCAGCATTTT

J gene: TRBJ2-3
clone size: once
V gene: TRBV27
D gene: TRBD1
CDR3 protein: CASSLSGQSTDTQYF
CDR3 DNA: TGTGCCAGCAGTTTATCGGGACAGAGCACAGATACGCAGTATTTT

J gene: TRBJ2-2
clone size: .
V gene: TRBV4-1
D gene: TRBD2
CDR3 protein: CASSQAGGGGTGELFF
CDR3 DNA: TGCGCCAGCAGCCAAGCTGGCGGGGGGGGAACCGGGGAGCTGTTTTTT

J gene: TRBJ2-1
clone size: .
V gene: TRBV6-6
D gene: TRBD1
CDR3 protein: CASSWTGEQFF
CDR3 DNA: TGTGCCAGCAGCTGGACAGGGGAGCAGTTCTTC

J gene: TRBJ2-7
clone size: .
V gene: TRBV29-1
D gene: .
CDR3 protein: CSAMSSSYEQYF
CDR3 DNA: TGCAGCGCCATGTCGAGCTCCTACGAGCAGTACTTC

J gene: TRBJ2-3
clone size: .
V gene: TRBV7-9
D gene: .
CDR3 protein: CASSLGFGDTDTQYF
CDR3 DNA: TGTGCCAGCAGCTTAGGGTTTGGCGACACAGATACGCAGTATTTT

J gene: TRBJ1-5
clone size: .
V gene: TRBV4-2
D gene: .
CDR3 protein: CASSDYDSNQPQHF
CDR3 DNA: TGTGCCAGCAGCGACTACGATAGCAATCAGCCCCAGCATTTT

J gene: TRBJ2-7
clone size: .
V gene: TRBV13
D gene: .
CDR3 protein: CASSLEVLPLFF
CDR3 DNA: TGTGCCAGCAGCTTAGAAGTCCTCCCCCTCTTTTTC

J gene: TRBJ2-7
clone size: .
V gene: TRBV7-9
D gene: TRBD2
CDR3 protein: CASSPIGSGNYEQYF
CDR3 DNA: TGTGCCAGCAGCCCCATCGGTAGCGGGAACTACGAGCAGTACTTC

J gene: TRBJ2-1
clone size: once
V gene: TRBV7-8
D gene: .
CDR3 protein: CASSQDQMDFEQFF
CDR3 DNA: TGTGCCAGCAGCCAGGATCAAATGGACTTCGAGCAGTTCTTC

J gene: TRBJ2-1
clone size: .
V gene: TRBV27
D gene: .
CDR3 protein: CASSFSASYNEQFF
CDR3 DNA: TGTGCCAGCAGTTTTAGCGCTTCCTACAATGAGCAGTTCTTC

J gene: TRBJ2-7
clone size: .
V gene: TRBV5-1
D gene: .
CDR3 protein: CASSLNGLIYEQYF
CDR3 DNA: TGCGCCAGCAGCTTAAACGGATTAATCTACGAGCAGTACTTC

J gene: TRBJ2-2
clone size: .
V gene: TRBV9
D gene: TRBD1
CDR3 protein: CASSVTGVTGELFF
CDR3 DNA: TGTGCCAGCAGCGTGACAGGGGTGACCGGGGAGCTGTTTTTT

J gene: TRBJ1-4
clone size: once
V gene: TRBV4-3
D gene: .
CDR3 protein: CASSQDAIRTNEKLFF
CDR3 DNA: TGCGCCAGCAGCCAAGATGCGATCCGAACTAATGAAAAACTGTTTTTT

J gene: TRBJ2-5
clone size: .
V gene: TRBV18
D gene: .
CDR3 protein: CASSPGTLYQETQYF
CDR3 DNA: TGTGCCAGCTCACCCGGGACACTGTACCAAGAGACCCAGTACTTC

J gene: TRBJ2-1
clone size: .
V gene: TRBV7-7
D gene: TRBD2
CDR3 protein: CASSLAGGNNEQFF
CDR3 DNA: TGTGCTAGCAGCTTAGCGGGAGGAAACAATGAGCAGTTCTTC

J gene: TRBJ2-7
clone size: once
V gene: TRBV4-1
D gene: TRBD2
CDR3 protein: CASSLEVASGYEQYF
CDR3 DNA: TGCGCCAGCAGCCTCGAGGTTGCTAGCGGCTACGAGCAGTACTTC

J gene: TRBJ2-3
clone size: .
V gene: TRBV27
D gene: .
CDR3 protein: CASSLGSTDTQYF
CDR3 DNA: TGTGCCAGCAGTTTAGGAAGCACAGATACGCAGTATTTT

J gene: TRBJ2-3
clone size: .
V gene: TRBV5-8
D gene: TRBD2
CDR3 protein: CASSLSGGTDTQYF
CDR3 DNA: TGTGCCAGCAGCTTGAGCGGGGGTACAGATACGCAGTATTTT

J gene: TRBJ2-3
clone size: .
V gene: TRBV4-1
D gene: .
CDR3 protein: CASSLKLGVSTDTQYF
CDR3 DNA: TGCGCCAGCAGCCTCAAGTTAGGGGTTTCCACAGATACGCAGTATTTT

J gene: TRBJ2-5
clone size: once
V gene: TRBV2
D gene: .
CDR3 protein: CASSEKGPIETQYF
CDR3 DNA: TGTGCCAGCAGTGAAAAGGGGCCTATTGAGACCCAGTACTTC

J gene: TRBJ1-4
clone size: .
V gene: TRBV7-9
D gene: .
CDR3 protein: CASSLADEKLFF
CDR3 DNA: TGTGCCAGCAGCTTAGCGGATGAAAAACTGTTTTTT

J gene: TRBJ2-3
clone size: .
V gene: TRBV30
D gene: TRBD1
CDR3 protein: CAWLRTGGGADTQYF
CDR3 DNA: TGTGCCTGGTTAAGGACAGGGGGTGGGGCAGATACGCAGTATTTT

J gene: TRBJ1-3
clone size: .
V gene: TRBV5-1
D gene: .
CDR3 protein: CASRPGQSSSGNTIYF
CDR3 DNA: TGCGCCAGCAGACCCGGACAGTCTAGCTCTGGAAACACCATATATTTT

J gene: TRBJ2-7
clone size: .
V gene: TRBV6-5
D gene: .
CDR3 protein: CASSYNRAGEQYF
CDR3 DNA: TGTGCCAGCAGTTATAACCGGGCCGGGGAGCAGTACTTC

J gene: TRBJ1-5
clone size: .
V gene: TRBV2
D gene: .
CDR3 protein: CASSGSISQGSGSNQPQHF
CDR3 DNA: TGTGCCAGCAGTGGTTCAATCTCTCAAGGTAGCGGAAGCAATCAGCCCCAGCATTTT

J gene: TRBJ1-6
clone size: .
V gene: TRBV5-4
D gene: .
CDR3 protein: CASSLDRTDLITRSPLHF
CDR3 DNA: TGTGCCAGCAGCTTGGATAGGACAGACCTTATCACTCGTTCACCCCTCCACTTT

J gene: TRBJ2-1
clone size: .
V gene: TRBV25-1
D gene: .
CDR3 protein: CASSEYRPGNEQFF
CDR3 DNA: TGTGCCAGCAGTGAATATCGACCCGGCAATGAGCAGTTCTTC

J gene: TRBJ2-5
clone size: .
V gene: TRBV9
D gene: .
CDR3 protein: CASSPVGLAAETQYF
CDR3 DNA: TGTGCCAGCAGCCCAGTGGGATTAGCGGCCGAGACCCAGTACTTC

J gene: TRBJ2-2
clone size: .
V gene: TRBV30
D gene: .
CDR3 protein: CAWSTVRVWGIGELFF
CDR3 DNA: TGTGCCTGGAGTACCGTCAGGGTATGGGGGATCGGGGAGCTGTTTTTT

J gene: TRBJ2-7
clone size: .
V gene: TRBV27
D gene: TRBD1
CDR3 protein: CATRTGGAYEQYF
CDR3 DNA: TGTGCCACCAGGACAGGGGGGGCCTACGAGCAGTACTTC

J gene: TRBJ2-7
clone size: .
V gene: TRBV7-9
D gene: TRBD1
CDR3 protein: CASSQGGTGAEQYF
CDR3 DNA: TGTGCCAGCAGCCAAGGGGGGACAGGGGCCGAGCAGTACTTC

J gene: TRBJ2-7
clone size: .
V gene: TRBV27
D gene: TRBD1
CDR3 protein: CASSLGQGETYEQYF
CDR3 DNA: TGTGCCAGCAGTCTGGGACAGGGGGAGACTTACGAGCAGTACTTC

J gene: TRBJ2-7
clone size: .
V gene: TRBV11-2
D gene: TRBD1
CDR3 protein: CASSAWDRAYLYEQYF
CDR3 DNA: TGTGCCAGCAGCGCCTGGGACAGGGCCTACTTGTACGAGCAGTACTTC

J gene: TRBJ1-6
clone size: .
V gene: TRBV6-5
D gene: TRBD1
CDR3 protein: CASSPMTGDNSPLHF
CDR3 DNA: TGTGCCAGCAGTCCTATGACAGGGGATAATTCACCCCTCCACTTT

J gene: TRBJ2-1
clone size: .
V gene: TRBV10-3
D gene: .
CDR3 protein: CAISENIQYNEQFF
CDR3 DNA: TGTGCCATCAGTGAAAATATTCAGTACAATGAGCAGTTCTTC

J gene: TRBJ2-7
clone size: .
V gene: TRBV5-1
D gene: .
CDR3 protein: CASSSEGPYEQYF
CDR3 DNA: TGCGCCAGCAGCTCCGAGGGACCCTACGAGCAGTACTTC

J gene: TRBJ2-7
clone size: .
V gene: TRBV23-1
D gene: TRBD1
CDR3 protein: CASSRDKDRPFLYEQYF
CDR3 DNA: TGCGCCAGCAGTCGGGACAAGGACAGGCCTTTTCTATACGAGCAGTACTTC

J gene: TRBJ2-7
clone size: .
V gene: TRBV13
D gene: TRBD1
CDR3 protein: CASNMDRADEQYF
CDR3 DNA: TGTGCCAGCAACATGGACAGGGCCGACGAGCAGTACTTC

J gene: TRBJ2-7
clone size: .
V gene: TRBV27
D gene: .
CDR3 protein: CASSFGAPTTYEQYF
CDR3 DNA: TGTGCCAGCAGTTTTGGGGCACCGACAACTTACGAGCAGTACTTC

J gene: TRBJ1-6
clone size: once
V gene: TRBV19
D gene: .
CDR3 protein: CASSGGSSYNSPLHF
CDR3 DNA: TGTGCCAGTAGCGGGGGGAGTTCCTATAATTCACCCCTCCACTTT

J gene: TRBJ1-2
clone size: .
V gene: TRBV4-3
D gene: .
CDR3 protein: CASSQDAGDRVNGYTF
CDR3 DNA: TGCGCCAGCAGCCAAGATGCGGGTGATAGGGTAAATGGCTACACCTTC

J gene: TRBJ2-1
clone size: .
V gene: TRBV5-1
D gene: .
CDR3 protein: CASSLAGTGFYNEQFF
CDR3 DNA: TGCGCCAGCAGCTTGGCCGGGACGGGATTCTACAATGAGCAGTTCTTC

J gene: TRBJ1-1
clone size: .
V gene: TRBV14
D gene: .
CDR3 protein: CASSQDPGTEAFF
CDR3 DNA: TGTGCCAGCAGCCAAGATCCCGGGACTGAAGCTTTCTTT

J gene: TRBJ2-1
clone size: once
V gene: TRBV29-1
D gene: TRBD1
CDR3 protein: CSVKIAGQGEDEQFF
CDR3 DNA: TGCAGCGTTAAAATCGCGGGACAGGGGGAAGATGAGCAGTTCTTC

J gene: TRBJ2-7
clone size: once
V gene: TRBV5-8
D gene: TRBD1
CDR3 protein: CASSTGQGTAEQYF
CDR3 DNA: TGTGCCAGCAGCACGGGACAGGGTACGGCCGAGCAGTACTTC

J gene: TRBJ1-3
clone size: .
V gene: TRBV5-1
D gene: .
CDR3 protein: CASSLESGDSGNTIYF
CDR3 DNA: TGCGCCAGCAGCTTGGAGTCTGGGGACTCTGGAAACACCATATATTTT

J gene: TRBJ2-5
clone size: .
V gene: TRBV9
D gene: .
CDR3 protein: CASSATLETQYF
CDR3 DNA: TGTGCCAGCAGCGCGACTTTAGAGACCCAGTACTTC

J gene: TRBJ1-1
clone size: .
V gene: TRBV5-4
D gene: .
CDR3 protein: CASSLQGASSVEAFF
CDR3 DNA: TGTGCCAGCAGCTTGCAAGGGGCGTCGAGTGTTGAAGCTTTCTTT

J gene: TRBJ2-2
clone size: few
V gene: TRBV27
D gene: .
CDR3 protein: CASSGWNHTGELFF
CDR3 DNA: TGTGCCAGCAGCGGTTGGAACCACACCGGGGAGCTGTTTTTT